One T cell receptor beta chain is described in this entry. Antigen: not known. V gave up 5 bases and J gave up 1 base; unmatched junction bases: 9. The CDR3 has 16 residues. Germline V lookup: CDR1 LNHDA, CDR2 SQIVND (reference sequence). The source of the sample is a study of T cell responses to AZD1222 COVID-19 vaccine. Broader study findings: Epitopes outside B.1.351 and B.1.1.7 mutated regions reportedly drew nearly half of spike TCRs.

TCRdb's copy holds only in-frame clones and misses some; the assay was immunoSEQ multiplex PCR. Among around 99,000 clones listed, roughly 88% were seen once. The TCR sequence derives from an adult in good health. The gene calls are TRBV19 and TRBJ1-2; TRBD1 agrees at 8 bases. This specimen was peripheral blood, taken on day 0 of MenACWY control vaccination. CDR3 DNA sequence: TGTGCCAGTAGTTGGTCGGGACAGGCCGTTAACTATGGCTACACCTTC. As protein: CASSWSGQAVNYGYTF.